The clone carrying this T cell receptor (beta chain) was counted only a few times. Repertoires were generated with immunoSEQ multiplex PCR, while TCRdb's copy carries only in-frame clones and drops some. The sample consists of roughly 510,000 clones, roughly 79% of them appearing once. This sample stems from a study of shared clonotypes between healthy human individuals. The sequenced sample was PBMCs. This sequence originates from a woman in her thirties or forties in good health. Some clones in this sample may be carry-over from other donors' samples.

The CDR3 loop reads CASSQDWVRTEAFF. The CDR3 nucleotides read TGCGCCAGCAGCCAAGACTGGGTTCGTACTGAAGCTTTCTTT. The chain carries TRBV4-3 and TRBJ1-1; D not resolved. Germline CDR1 LGHNA, CDR2 YSLEER. Deletions cut 0 bases from V and 5 bases from J, with 10 bases between. The CDR3 sequence is 14 residues long.